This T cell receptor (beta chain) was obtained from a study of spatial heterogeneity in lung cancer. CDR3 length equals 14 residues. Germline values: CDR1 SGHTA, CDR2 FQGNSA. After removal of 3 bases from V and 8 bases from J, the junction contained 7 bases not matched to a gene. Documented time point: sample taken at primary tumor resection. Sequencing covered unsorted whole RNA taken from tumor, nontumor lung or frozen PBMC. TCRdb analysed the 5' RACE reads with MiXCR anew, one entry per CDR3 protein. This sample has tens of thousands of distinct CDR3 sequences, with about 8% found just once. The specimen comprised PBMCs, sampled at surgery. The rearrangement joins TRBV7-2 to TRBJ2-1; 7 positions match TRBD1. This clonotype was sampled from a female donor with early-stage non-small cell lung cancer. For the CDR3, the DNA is TGTGCCAGCAGCTTTACAGGGGCCTGGGATGAGCAGTTCTTC. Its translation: CASSFTGAWDEQFF. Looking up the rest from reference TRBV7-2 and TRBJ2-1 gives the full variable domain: GAGVSQSPSNKVTEKGKDVELRCDPISGHTALYWYRQSLGQGLEFLIYFQGNSAPDKSGLPSDRFSAERTGGSVSTLTIQRTQQEDSAVYLCASSFTGAWDEQFFGPGTRLTVL.